These 16 T cell receptor beta chains came from one sample sequenced in a study of cytomegalovirus exposure and HLA in healthy donors. It was with 60 Vbeta and 13 Jbeta primers that the PCR ran. Sequencing used immunoSEQ multiplex PCR; TCRdb keeps in-frame clones, though not all of them. Its table lists around 75,000 clones. The sequencing input was PBMCs. Receptors originate from a man aged 40-50 years in good health and CMV-seronegative.

This sequence joins TRBV2 and TRBJ1-6, with D tentatively TRBD1 (6 bases). The germline CDR1 and CDR2 sequences are SNHLY and FYNNEI. This CDR3 spans 14 amino acids. V gave up 4 bases and J gave up 13 bases, with 17 bases separating them. The CDR3 nucleotides read TGTGCCAGCAGTGGCTCGACAGGTTCGTCCCCCCTCCACTTT. Its protein is CASSGSTGSSPLHF.

V gene TRBV2 combines with J gene TRBJ1-2; 7 nucleotides match TRBD1. J gave up 4 bases and V 5 bases, and 1 base lay outside the gene matches. The CDR3 extends over 12 amino acids. Germline V CDR1 and CDR2: SNHLY, FYNNEI. The CDR3 DNA reads as TGTGCCAGCAGTAGGGACAGCTATGGCTACACCTTC. Translated, it gives CASSRDSYGYTF. Variable domain in full (rest from reference TRBV2 and TRBJ1-2): EPEVTQTPSHQVTQMGQEVILRCVPISNHLYFYWYRQILGQKVEFLVSFYNNEISEKSEIFDDQFSVERPDGSNFTLKIRSTKLEDSAMYFCASSRDSYGYTFGSGTRLTVV.

The chain is built from TRBV7-9 and TRBJ1-2; no definite D call. Germline assignment: CDR1 SEHNR and CDR2 FQNEAQ (reference sequence). The CDR3 contains 13 residues. Between the trimmed V and J ends, which lost 2 bases and 7 bases, there was a span of 11 bases. This CDR3 is CASSLQAVSGYTF. The CDR3 DNA follows: TGTGCCAGCAGCTTACAGGCAGTTTCTGGCTACACCTTC. Together with reference TRBV7-9 and TRBJ1-2, the CDR3 gives the full variable domain: DTGVSQNPRHKITKRGQNVTFRCDPISEHNRLYWYRQTLGQGPEFLTYFQNEAQLEKSRLLSDRFSAERPKGSFSTLEIQRTEQGDSAMYLCASSLQAVSGYTFGSGTRLTVV.

This chain connects TRBV13 to TRBJ2-1; D possibly corresponds to TRBD2 (5 bases). Trimming left V 1 base short and J 15 bases short, with 16 bases between. Germline loops: CDR1 PRHDT, CDR2 FYEKMQ (reference sequence). This CDR3 region has 13 residues. Written as DNA, the CDR3 is TGTGCCAGCAGCTTAGTCGGCGACGAGGGTCGGTTCTTC. Translated: CASSLVGDEGRFF.

The chain has TRBV7-9 and TRBJ1-1; 7 bases map to TRBD1. CDR1 is SEHNR, CDR2 FQNEAQ, per germline (reference sequence). The CDR3 totals 14 residues. Trimming at V came to 5 bases and at J to 6 bases, leaving 9 bases not matched to a gene. CDR3 region: CASSRKGAPAEAFF. In DNA, the CDR3 is TGTGCCAGCAGCCGTAAGGGGGCTCCAGCTGAAGCTTTCTTT.

J is TRBJ2-3 and V is TRBV5-4; perhaps TRBD1 as D (5 bases). The V end was cut by 0 bases, the J end by 0 bases, with 5 bases between. The CDR3 consists of 14 residues. The germline V gene has CDR1 SGHNT and CDR2 YYREEE (reference sequence). CDR3 sequence (DNA): TGTGCCAGCAGCTTGGCAGGGAGCACAGATACGCAGTATTTT. This sequence encodes CASSLAGSTDTQYF. Together with reference TRBV5-4 and TRBJ2-3, the CDR3 gives the full variable domain: ETGVTQSPTHLIKTRGQQVTLRCSSQSGHNTVSWYQQALGQGPQFIFQYYREEENGRGNFPPRFSGLQFPNYSSELNVNALELDDSALYLCASSLAGSTDTQYFGPGTRLTVL.

The V and J genes are TRBV2 and TRBJ1-1; TRBD1 matches at 10 bases. Unmatched junction bases numbered 4, after V lost 6 bases and J lost 6 bases. Germline V gives CDR1 SNHLY, CDR2 FYNNEI. The CDR3 sequence is 13 residues long. The CDR3 DNA sequence: TGTGCCAGCAGACTGACAGGGGGCTCTGAAGCTTTCTTT. This codes for CASRLTGGSEAFF.

The rearrangement joins TRBV30 to TRBJ2-1, with TRBD2 matching over 8 bases. From germline, CDR1 is GTSNPN and CDR2 SVGIG (reference sequence). The CDR3 extends over 14 amino acids. V lost 2 bases and J lost 9; bases outside the gene matches: 9. The CDR3 region is CAWSPGGSLIEQFF. In nucleotides, the CDR3 is TGTGCCTGGAGTCCGGGGGGGTCTCTCATTGAGCAGTTCTTC.

The V call is TRBV5-1, the J call TRBJ2-5; 7 positions match TRBD1. The J call is uncertain, as TRBJ2-7 better fits the DNA end. The germline V gene encodes CDR1 SGHRS and CDR2 YFSETQ. The CDR3 covers 13 residues. DNA for the CDR3: TGCGCCAGCAGCCTGGGACAGAGTTACGAGCAGTACTTC. It encodes CASSLGQSYEQYF.

The chain couples TRBV2 to TRBJ2-7, with TRBD1 matching over 9 bases. CDR1 and CDR2 (germline): SNHLY, FYNNEI. The CDR3 extends over 14 amino acids. V trimming: 8 bases; J trimming: 1 base; junction bases outside the gene matches: 6. CDR3 protein: CASWAGTGSYEQYF. The CDR3 DNA reads as TGTGCCAGCTGGGCCGGGACAGGGTCCTACGAGCAGTACTTC.

The DNA of the CDR3 is TGTGCCTGGAGTGTGTCTGGGAGGGAGCAGTACTTC. Its translation: CAWSVSGREQYF. The chain employs TRBV30 and TRBJ2-7; a weak D match, TRBD2 (6 bases). Germline V lookup: CDR1 GTSNPN, CDR2 SVGIG (reference sequence). Trimming stripped 0 bases from V and 7 bases from J, with 10 bases between. This CDR3 contains 12 residues.

The rearrangement links TRBV28 to TRBJ1-2; weak D call: TRBD1 (5 bases). Germline V gives CDR1 MDHEN, CDR2 SYDVKM. The CDR3 has 13 amino acids. Trimming pared 4 bases from V and 5 bases from J, leaving 11 bases between. DNA for the CDR3: TGTGCCAGCAGTTCCTCGGACATATATGGCTACACCTTC. Amino acids: CASSSSDIYGYTF.

V and J are TRBV5-4 and TRBJ2-1; D unclear. This CDR3 has 12 amino acids. Germline V CDR1 and CDR2: SGHNT, YYREEE (reference sequence). V was pared by 0 bases and J by 13 bases, with 11 bases between. The CDR3 loop is CASSLGPGPQFF. CDR3 DNA: TGTGCCAGCAGCTTGGGCCCGGGTCCACAGTTCTTC.

The rearrangement joins TRBV4-1 to TRBJ2-2; TRBD2 aligns across 7 bases. V lost 4 bases, J lost 1 base, and 6 bases stayed unmatched. The CDR3 sequence is 16 residues long. From germline, CDR1 is MGHRA and CDR2 YSYEKL. The CDR3, as DNA: TGCGCCAGCAGCCGGGAGGGACTTCAGAACACCGGGGAGCTGTTTTTT. Protein sequence: CASSREGLQNTGELFF.

For this clone: The junction shows a germline mismatch at one end, possibly a read error. The chain links TRBV19 to TRBJ2-4; D is unresolved. CDR1 LNHDA and CDR2 SQIVND come from the germline V gene (reference sequence). The CDR3 covers 14 residues. CDR3 amino acids: CASSIGPRANIQYF. The CDR3 DNA reads TGTGCCAGTAGCATAGGGCCCAGAGCGAACATTCAGTACTTC.

The chain joins TRBV5-1 to TRBJ2-3; weak D call: TRBD2 (6 bases). The CDR3 is 14 residues long. Per the germline V gene, CDR1 is SGHRS and CDR2 is YFSETQ. Trimming pared 4 bases from V and 2 bases from J, leaving 11 bases between. CDR3 region: CASSRDSNTDTQYF. The CDR3 DNA reads TGCGCCAGCAGCCGGGACTCAAACACAGATACGCAGTATTTT.